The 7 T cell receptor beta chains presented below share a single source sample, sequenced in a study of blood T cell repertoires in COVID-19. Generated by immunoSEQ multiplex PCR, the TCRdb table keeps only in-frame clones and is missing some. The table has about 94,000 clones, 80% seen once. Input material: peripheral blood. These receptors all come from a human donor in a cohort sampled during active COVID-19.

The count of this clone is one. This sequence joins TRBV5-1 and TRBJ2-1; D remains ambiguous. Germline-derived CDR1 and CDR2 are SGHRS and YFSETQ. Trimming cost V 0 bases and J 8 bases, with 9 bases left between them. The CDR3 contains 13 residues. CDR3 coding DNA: TGCGCCAGCAGCTTGGGGGTAGCCTATGAGCAGTTCTTC. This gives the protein CASSLGVAYEQFF.

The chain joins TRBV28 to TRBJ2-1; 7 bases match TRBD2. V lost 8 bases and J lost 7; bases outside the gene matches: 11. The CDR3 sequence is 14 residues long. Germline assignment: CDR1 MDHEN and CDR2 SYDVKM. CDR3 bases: TGTGCCAGCGATGGGGGGAGGGCCCATAATGAGCAGTTCTTC. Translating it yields CASDGGRAHNEQFF.

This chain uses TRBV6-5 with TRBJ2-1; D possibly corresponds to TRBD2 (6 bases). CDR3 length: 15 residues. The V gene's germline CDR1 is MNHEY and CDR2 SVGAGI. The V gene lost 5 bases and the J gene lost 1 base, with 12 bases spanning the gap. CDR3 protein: CASSITGGSYNEQFF. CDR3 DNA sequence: TGTGCCAGCAGTATCACCGGGGGTTCCTACAATGAGCAGTTCTTC.

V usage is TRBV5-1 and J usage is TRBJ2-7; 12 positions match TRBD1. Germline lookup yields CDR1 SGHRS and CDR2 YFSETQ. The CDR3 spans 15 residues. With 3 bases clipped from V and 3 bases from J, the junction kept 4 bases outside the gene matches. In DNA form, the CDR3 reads TGCGCCAGCAGCTGGGGGGACAGGGGGCACTACGAGCAGTACTTC. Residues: CASSWGDRGHYEQYF.

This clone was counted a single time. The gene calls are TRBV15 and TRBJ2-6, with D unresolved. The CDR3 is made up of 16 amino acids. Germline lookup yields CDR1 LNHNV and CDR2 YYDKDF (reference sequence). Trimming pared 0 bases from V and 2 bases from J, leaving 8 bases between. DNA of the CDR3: TGTGCCACCAGCAGAGAGGTCAGTGCTGGGGCCAACGTCCTGACTTTC. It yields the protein CATSREVSAGANVLTF.

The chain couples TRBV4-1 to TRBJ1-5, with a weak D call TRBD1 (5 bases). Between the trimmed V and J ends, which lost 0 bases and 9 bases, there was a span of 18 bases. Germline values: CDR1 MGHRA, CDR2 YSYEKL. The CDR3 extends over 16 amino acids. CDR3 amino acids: CASSQEGGTASRPQHF. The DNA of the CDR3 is TGCGCCAGCAGCCAAGAAGGCGGGACGGCCAGCCGGCCCCAGCATTTT.

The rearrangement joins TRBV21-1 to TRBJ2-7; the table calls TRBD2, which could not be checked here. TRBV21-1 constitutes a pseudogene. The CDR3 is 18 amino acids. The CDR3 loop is CASSKGGGGILTRYEQYF. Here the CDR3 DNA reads TGTGCCAGCAGCAAGGGAGGCGGCGGGATTCTTACCCGCTACGAGCAGTACTTC.